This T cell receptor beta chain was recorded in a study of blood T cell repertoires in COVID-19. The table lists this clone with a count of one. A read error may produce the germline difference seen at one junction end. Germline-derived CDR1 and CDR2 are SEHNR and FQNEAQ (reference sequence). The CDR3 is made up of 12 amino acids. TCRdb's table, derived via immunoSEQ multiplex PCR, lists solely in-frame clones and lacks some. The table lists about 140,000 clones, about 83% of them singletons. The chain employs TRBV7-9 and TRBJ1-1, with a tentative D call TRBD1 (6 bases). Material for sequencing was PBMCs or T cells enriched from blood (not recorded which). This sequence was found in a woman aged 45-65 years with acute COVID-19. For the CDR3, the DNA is TGTGCCAGCAGCTTAGTCAGGGGCCCTAATGTCTTT. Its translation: CASSLVRGPNVF.